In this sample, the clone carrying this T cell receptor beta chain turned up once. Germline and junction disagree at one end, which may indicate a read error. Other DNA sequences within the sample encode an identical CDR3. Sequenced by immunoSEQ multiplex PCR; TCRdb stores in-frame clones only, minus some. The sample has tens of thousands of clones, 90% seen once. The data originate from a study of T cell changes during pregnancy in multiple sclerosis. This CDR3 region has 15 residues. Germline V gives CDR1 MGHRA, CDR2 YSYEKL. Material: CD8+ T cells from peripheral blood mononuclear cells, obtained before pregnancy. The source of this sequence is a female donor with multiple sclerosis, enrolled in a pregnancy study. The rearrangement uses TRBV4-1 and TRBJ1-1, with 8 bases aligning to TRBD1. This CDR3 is CASSFDRGSNTEAFF. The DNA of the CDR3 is TGCGCCAGCAGCTTCGACAGGGGAAGCAACACTGAAGCCTTCTTT.